These T cell receptor beta chains were read from a single sample in a study of regulatory T cells in long-lasting Graves disease. TCRdb passed the multiplex PCR reads through MiXCR, listing each CDR3 protein once. The table lists over 350,000 distinct CDR3 sequences, under 25% of them singletons. Sequences were derived from peripheral blood mononuclear cells (PBMCs), sampled when the disease was refractory, from a patient treated with antithyroid drugs. These receptors were collected from a female donor with Graves disease. Both conserved end residues are part of each CDR3. A D gene is named only where the DNA matches it firmly. The size field is filled for only some rows; it gives once, few, many or a size class.

j_call: TRBJ2-4; d_call: .; clone_size: few; v_call: TRBV30; cdr3_aa: CAWSVDLAKNIQYF; cdr3_nt: TGTGCCTGGAGTGTAGACCTAGCCAAAAACATTCAGTACTTC
j_call: TRBJ1-5; d_call: .; clone_size: few; v_call: TRBV20-1; cdr3_aa: CSASKGTNQPQHF; cdr3_nt: TGCAGTGCTAGTAAAGGGACCAATCAGCCCCAGCATTTT
j_call: TRBJ2-2; d_call: .; clone_size: few; v_call: TRBV11-2; cdr3_aa: CASSLEQYTGELFF; cdr3_nt: TGTGCCAGCAGCTTAGAGCAATACACCGGGGAGCTGTTTTTT
j_call: TRBJ1-6; d_call: TRBD1; clone_size: few; v_call: TRBV28; cdr3_aa: CASSWGQGPDNSPLHF; cdr3_nt: TGTGCCAGCAGTTGGGGACAGGGCCCAGATAATTCACCCCTCCACTTT
j_call: TRBJ1-1; d_call: .; clone_size: many; v_call: TRBV12-3/TRBV12-4; cdr3_aa: CASSLGGENTEAFF; cdr3_nt: TGTGCCAGCAGTTTGGGGGGGGAGAACACTGAAGCTTTCTTT
j_call: TRBJ2-7; d_call: .; clone_size: many; v_call: TRBV11-2; cdr3_aa: CASSLNRVSEQYF; cdr3_nt: TGTGCCAGCAGCTTAAATCGAGTCTCCGAGCAGTACTTC
j_call: TRBJ1-1; d_call: .; clone_size: .; v_call: TRBV27; cdr3_aa: CASSPDQVAGF; cdr3_nt: TGTGCCAGCAGTCCGGATCAGGTCGCTGGCTTT
j_call: TRBJ1-4; d_call: .; clone_size: .; v_call: TRBV9; cdr3_aa: CASSVDEDPAGKLFF; cdr3_nt: TGTGCCAGCAGCGTAGACGAAGATCCTGCTGGAAAACTGTTTTTT
j_call: TRBJ1-2; d_call: TRBD1; clone_size: few; v_call: TRBV7-9; cdr3_aa: CASSMIGTANYGYTF; cdr3_nt: TGTGCCAGCAGTATGATCGGGACAGCTAACTATGGCTACACCTTC
j_call: TRBJ1-5; d_call: .; clone_size: few; v_call: TRBV2; cdr3_aa: CASSGTELYSNQPQHF; cdr3_nt: TGTGCCAGCAGTGGTACGGAGCTGTATAGCAATCAGCCCCAGCATTTT
j_call: TRBJ2-7; d_call: TRBD2; clone_size: many; v_call: TRBV28; cdr3_aa: CASSFPSGISKPYEQYF; cdr3_nt: TGTGCCAGCAGTTTCCCGAGCGGGATTTCAAAACCATACGAGCAGTACTTC
j_call: TRBJ2-7; d_call: TRBD2; clone_size: many; v_call: TRBV5-6; cdr3_aa: CASSSPGLADSYEQYF; cdr3_nt: TGTGCCAGCAGCTCCCCAGGACTAGCGGACTCCTACGAGCAGTACTTC
j_call: TRBJ2-5; d_call: .; clone_size: many; v_call: TRBV28; cdr3_aa: CASSTELVSEWTQYF; cdr3_nt: TGTGCCAGCAGCACCGAACTCGTCAGCGAGTGGACCCAGTACTTC
j_call: TRBJ2-7; d_call: TRBD2; clone_size: .; v_call: TRBV4-2; cdr3_aa: CASSQDSLASRESREQYF; cdr3_nt: TGTGCCAGCAGCCAAGACTCGCTCGCTTCGCGGGAGTCTCGCGAGCAGTACTTC
j_call: TRBJ2-7; d_call: .; clone_size: many; v_call: TRBV7-9; cdr3_aa: CASSRQGTSYEQYF; cdr3_nt: TGTGCCAGCAGCAGGCAGGGGACCTCGTACGAGCAGTACTTC
j_call: TRBJ1-2; d_call: .; clone_size: many; v_call: TRBV29-1; cdr3_aa: CSVGQNLYGYTF; cdr3_nt: TGCAGCGTTGGACAGAATCTCTATGGCTACACCTTC
j_call: TRBJ1-1; d_call: TRBD1; clone_size: many; v_call: TRBV28; cdr3_aa: CASSLGDRVGSEAFF; cdr3_nt: TGTGCCAGCAGTTTGGGGGACAGGGTGGGGTCTGAAGCTTTCTTT
j_call: TRBJ2-7; d_call: TRBD2; clone_size: many; v_call: TRBV28; cdr3_aa: CASRGTSGTYEQYF; cdr3_nt: TGTGCCTCCCGAGGGACTAGCGGAACCTACGAGCAGTACTTC
j_call: TRBJ1-6; d_call: .; clone_size: .; v_call: TRBV24-1; cdr3_aa: CATSDSDPLHF; cdr3_nt: TGTGCCACCAGTGATTCCGACCCCCTCCACTTT
j_call: TRBJ2-5; d_call: .; clone_size: .; v_call: TRBV19; cdr3_aa: CASSLSADTGSYQETQYF; cdr3_nt: TGTGCCAGTAGTCTCTCGGCCGACACGGGCAGCTACCAAGAGACCCAGTACTTC
j_call: TRBJ2-3; d_call: .; clone_size: .; v_call: TRBV18; cdr3_aa: CASSTRSLSTDTQYF; cdr3_nt: TGTGCCAGCTCCACCAGGTCCCTTAGCACAGATACGCAGTATTTT
j_call: TRBJ1-5; d_call: .; clone_size: many; v_call: TRBV28; cdr3_aa: CASSLVLRPAANQPQHF; cdr3_nt: TGTGCCAGCAGTTTAGTTCTGCGTCCTGCCGCTAATCAGCCCCAGCATTTT
j_call: TRBJ1-3; d_call: .; clone_size: .; v_call: TRBV20-1; cdr3_aa: CSATPPSSGNTIYF; cdr3_nt: TGCAGTGCGACTCCTCCGAGCTCTGGAAACACCATATATTTT
j_call: TRBJ2-7; d_call: .; clone_size: .; v_call: TRBV7-2; cdr3_aa: CASSLPTSHEQYF; cdr3_nt: TGTGCCAGCAGCTTACCTACTAGCCACGAGCAGTACTTC
j_call: TRBJ1-1; d_call: TRBD1; clone_size: many; v_call: TRBV12-3/TRBV12-4; cdr3_aa: CASRTTGGFQTSEAFF; cdr3_nt: TGTGCCAGCAGGACGACAGGGGGCTTCCAAACCTCTGAAGCTTTCTTT
j_call: TRBJ1-2; d_call: .; clone_size: many; v_call: TRBV28; cdr3_aa: CASSLSQQGLGSGYTF; cdr3_nt: TGTGCCAGCAGTTTATCTCAACAGGGCTTGGGGTCGGGCTACACCTTC
j_call: TRBJ1-2; d_call: TRBD1; clone_size: many; v_call: TRBV3-1; cdr3_aa: CASSQDPLSGGGYTF; cdr3_nt: TGTGCCAGCAGCCAAGACCCGTTGTCAGGGGGCGGCTACACCTTC
j_call: TRBJ2-5; d_call: TRBD2; clone_size: few; v_call: TRBV4-2; cdr3_aa: CASSQEEGSGRAGETQYF; cdr3_nt: TGTGCCAGCAGCCAAGAAGAGGGCAGCGGGAGGGCCGGGGAGACCCAGTACTTC
j_call: TRBJ2-7; d_call: TRBD2; clone_size: few; v_call: TRBV29-1; cdr3_aa: CSVGGAGGLDEQYF; cdr3_nt: TGCAGCGTGGGGGGAGCGGGAGGACTTGACGAGCAGTACTTC
j_call: TRBJ2-2; d_call: TRBD2; clone_size: once; v_call: TRBV7-3; cdr3_aa: CASSPGGELGELFF; cdr3_nt: TGTGCCAGCAGCCCGGGGGGGGAACTCGGGGAGCTGTTTTTT
j_call: TRBJ2-5; d_call: TRBD2; clone_size: .; v_call: TRBV30; cdr3_aa: CAWRVAGHLYF; cdr3_nt: TGTGCCTGGAGAGTAGCGGGACATCTGTACTTC
j_call: TRBJ2-3; d_call: TRBD2; clone_size: .; v_call: TRBV11-2; cdr3_aa: CASSLVGGGPDTQYF; cdr3_nt: TGTGCCAGCAGCTTAGTTGGGGGAGGGCCGGATACGCAGTATTTT
j_call: TRBJ1-6; d_call: TRBD1; clone_size: many; v_call: TRBV20-1; cdr3_aa: CSARDRWNSPLHF; cdr3_nt: TGCAGTGCCCGGGACAGGTGGAATTCACCCCTCCACTTT
j_call: TRBJ2-2; d_call: TRBD2; clone_size: many; v_call: TRBV12-3/TRBV12-4; cdr3_aa: CASSLYGLAGVGTGELFF; cdr3_nt: TGTGCCAGCAGTTTATACGGACTAGCGGGAGTGGGAACCGGGGAGCTGTTTTTT
j_call: TRBJ2-7; d_call: .; clone_size: many; v_call: TRBV7-8; cdr3_aa: CASSSRRGDKPYEQYF; cdr3_nt: TGTGCCAGCAGCTCGAGGAGAGGGGACAAGCCCTACGAGCAGTACTTC
j_call: TRBJ1-1; d_call: .; clone_size: .; v_call: TRBV20-1; cdr3_aa: CSASGLGGRDTEAFF; cdr3_nt: TGCAGTGCTAGTGGGTTGGGGGGCAGGGACACTGAAGCTTTCTTT
j_call: TRBJ2-7; d_call: TRBD2; clone_size: few; v_call: TRBV12-3/TRBV12-4; cdr3_aa: CASSLGEGSEQYF; cdr3_nt: TGTGCCAGCAGTTTAGGGGAGGGCTCCGAGCAGTACTTC
j_call: TRBJ2-4; d_call: .; clone_size: many; v_call: TRBV6-2/TRBV6-3; cdr3_aa: CASSYSPPQGRDIQYF; cdr3_nt: TGTGCCAGCAGTTACAGCCCCCCGCAGGGGAGAGACATTCAGTACTTC
j_call: TRBJ1-1; d_call: .; clone_size: many; v_call: TRBV12-3/TRBV12-4; cdr3_aa: CASKFTGFTEAFF; cdr3_nt: TGTGCCAGCAAATTTACAGGGTTCACTGAAGCTTTCTTT